Following are 27 T cell receptor beta chains from one sample sequenced in a study of blood T cells in healthy people across ages. For the second PCR, which ran for roughly 7 to 11 cycles, a sample-barcoded 5' primer and a J-beta primer mix were used. Each CDR3 protein gets one entry after TCRdb re-called the 5' RACE reads with MiXCR. The data contain approximately 880,000 distinct CDR3 sequences, around 48% of them singletons. The sequencing input was blood. Receptors were obtained from a man aged 25 to 40 in good health.

This clonotype was seen only a few times. The chain couples TRBV5-1 to TRBJ2-1; a possible D gene is TRBD1 (6 bases). Trimming shortened V by 1 base and J by 4 bases, and 12 bases separated the two germline ends. CDR3 size: 15 residues. Germline CDR1 reads SGHRS; CDR2 reads YFSETQ. The DNA of the CDR3 is TGCGCCAGCAGCTTGATGCAGGGGACGTACAATGAGCAGTTCTTC. Translation gives CASSLMQGTYNEQFF.

The chain couples TRBV6-1 to TRBJ2-7, with a tentative D call TRBD2 (5 bases). V lost 6 bases and J 3 bases, leaving 21 bases between the germline ends. The CDR3 totals 16 residues. CDR1 and CDR2 from the germline V gene are MNHNS and SASEGT. The CDR3 DNA reads TGTGCCAGCAGGGGTAACCGGGGAACCCGAGTCTACGAGCAGTACTTC. Encoded protein: CASRGNRGTRVYEQYF.

The genes are TRBV5-1 and TRBJ2-7, with D possibly being TRBD2 (5 bases). V gave up 0 bases and J gave up 5 bases, with 12 bases separating them. The germline CDR1 and CDR2 sequences are SGHRS and YFSETQ. CDR3 length: 14 residues. The CDR3 region has the DNA TGCGCCAGCAGCTTGGGAGGGAGTGGCGACGAGCAGTACTTC. It codes for CASSLGGSGDEQYF.

This clonotype occurred a few times. The V call is TRBV29-1, the J call TRBJ2-3; tentatively, D is TRBD1 (6 bases). Germline loops: CDR1 SQVTM, CDR2 ANQGSEA. The CDR3 runs to 12 residues. V lost 4 bases and J 6 bases, leaving 11 bases between the germline ends. CDR3 amino acids: CSVGGHSDTQYF. The DNA for the CDR3 is TGCAGCGTTGGGGGACACTCCGATACGCAGTATTTT.

This clonotype has more than one count but fewer than ten. The chain links TRBV4-3 to TRBJ1-2; 7 nucleotides align to TRBD1. Losses at the gene ends were 0 bases for V and 4 bases for J; bases not matched to a gene: 5. Germline V gives CDR1 LGHNA, CDR2 YSLEER. The CDR3 extends over 15 amino acids. The CDR3 bases are TGCGCCAGCAGCCAAGAACCAGGGGGAGGCTATGGCTACACCTTC. Translating it yields CASSQEPGGGYGYTF.

This clonotype has a handful of counts. The chain employs TRBV5-6 and TRBJ2-1; 10 bases line up with TRBD2. Germline CDR1 reads SGHDT; CDR2 reads YYEEEE. There are 17 residues in the CDR3. V gave up 4 bases and J gave up 0 bases; unmatched junction bases: 7. Written as DNA, the CDR3 is TGTGCCAGCAGCCCCTCTAGCGGGGGCTTCTCCTACAATGAGCAGTTCTTC. Its translation: CASSPSSGGFSYNEQFF.

This chain uses TRBV5-1 with TRBJ1-2; TRBD1 aligns across 10 bases. Germline V gene data show CDR1 as SGHRS and CDR2 as YFSETQ. J lost 6 bases, V lost 6 bases, and 8 bases had no gene match. CDR3 length: 14 residues. The CDR3 region has the DNA TGCGCCAGCACCCTATCCGGGACAGGGGATGGCTACACCTTC. Its translation is CASTLSGTGDGYTF.

This clonotype was picked up a small number of times. The chain combines TRBV12-3 or TRBV12-4 with TRBJ2-1, with D perhaps matching TRBD1 (6 bases). V was trimmed by 5 bases and J by 9 bases, leaving 17 bases between them. The CDR3 loop spans 14 amino acids. CDR3 coding DNA: TGTGCCAGCAGTCCGGTACAGGGCGTCCCTGAGCAGTTCTTC. Protein: CASSPVQGVPEQFF.

The chain carries TRBV6-4 and TRBJ2-3; D tentatively fits TRBD1 or TRBD2 (7 bases each). CDR3 length: 15 residues. The V end was cut by 2 bases, the J end by 0 bases, with 9 bases between. The germline V gene has CDR1 MRHNA and CDR2 SNTAGT. CDR3 region: CASSDQGGSTDTQYF. CDR3 DNA: TGTGCCAGCAGTGACCAGGGGGGGAGCACAGATACGCAGTATTTT.

This clonotype was counted many times. In DNA, the CDR3 is TGTGCCAGCAGTCGTTCCGGAACGATTGGTGAGCAGTTCTTC. This codes for CASSRSGTIGEQFF. This chain connects TRBV7-9 to TRBJ2-1; D not resolved. Trimming stripped 6 bases from V and 9 bases from J, with 18 bases between. Germline V gene data show CDR1 as SEHNR and CDR2 as FQNEAQ (reference sequence). The CDR3 is made up of 14 amino acids.

This chain links TRBV29-1 with TRBJ2-5; 7 bases are a match to TRBD2. V shed 1 base, J shed 5 bases, and the junction held 4 bases outside the gene matches. In germline, CDR1 is SQVTM, CDR2 ANQGSEA. This CDR3 has 13 residues. CDR3 protein: CSVEGEGSETQYF. The CDR3 DNA follows: TGCAGCGTTGAAGGGGAGGGGTCCGAGACCCAGTACTTC. Variable domain in full (rest from reference TRBV29-1 and TRBJ2-5): SAVISQKPSRDICQRGTSLTIQCQVDSQVTMMFWYRQQPGQSLTLIATANQGSEATYESGFVIDKFPISRPNLTFSTLTVSNMSPEDSSIYLCSVEGEGSETQYFGPGTRLLVL.

This clonotype was counted a single time. This chain uses TRBV7-2 with TRBJ2-3, with 7 bases matching TRBD2. The germline gives CDR1 SGHTA, CDR2 FQGNSA. The CDR3 is 18 residues long. The J segment lost 1 base and the V segment lost 2 bases, leaving 12 bases of the junction unmatched. The CDR3 sequence is CASSLFGLVPYGTDTQYF. CDR3 nucleotide sequence: TGTGCCAGCAGCTTATTCGGACTAGTCCCTTATGGCACAGATACGCAGTATTTT.

This clonotype showed up just a few times. V is TRBV24-1 and J is TRBJ2-1; maybe TRBD2 (7 bases). The CDR3 has 14 residues. With 9 bases removed from V and 9 bases from J, the gap between germline ends came to 20 bases. Germline values: CDR1 KGHDR, CDR2 SFDVKD. The chain's CDR3 is CATEGGGADGEQFF. The CDR3 nucleotides are TGTGCCACCGAGGGTGGGGGGGCCGATGGTGAGCAGTTCTTC.

The table lists this clonotype with a few counts. This chain links TRBV7-2 with TRBJ2-3; 12 bases are shared with TRBD2. CDR1 is SGHTA and CDR2 is FQGNSA in the germline V gene. V gave up 2 bases and J gave up 3 bases; unmatched junction bases: 6. CDR3 size: 17 residues. Here the CDR3 DNA reads TGTGCCAGCAGCTTATCCCTAGCGGGGGGGGGGACAGATACGCAGTATTTT. This sequence encodes CASSLSLAGGGTDTQYF.

This clonotype was observed at least ten times. The CDR3 is CASSEFGDTQYF. In nucleotides, the CDR3 is TGTGCCAGCAGCGAATTTGGGGATACGCAGTATTTT. The rearrangement joins TRBV9 to TRBJ2-3; no clear D gene. Trimming left V 3 bases short and J 6 bases short, with 8 bases between. Germline V gives CDR1 SGDLS, CDR2 YYNGEE. This CDR3 is 12 amino acids long.

The rearrangement uses TRBV4-1 and TRBJ1-5; D perhaps matches TRBD1 (6 bases). CDR1 and CDR2 (germline): MGHRA, YSYEKL. The CDR3 consists of 16 residues. V was shortened by 1 base and J by 3 bases, with 13 bases between the two germline ends. The CDR3 here is CASSQGGGANNQPQHF. CDR3 in DNA: TGCGCCAGCAGCCAAGGTGGGGGGGCTAACAATCAGCCCCAGCATTTT.

The chain joins TRBV30 to TRBJ2-5; D ambiguous. Germline V gene data show CDR1 as GTSNPN and CDR2 as SVGIG (reference sequence). V lost 0 bases and J 5 bases, leaving 10 bases between the germline ends. The CDR3 contains 13 residues. The CDR3 is CAWSVRSRETQYF. In DNA, the CDR3 is TGTGCCTGGAGTGTCAGGTCTCGGGAGACCCAGTACTTC. Filled out from reference TRBV30 and TRBJ2-5, the complete variable domain reads SQTIHQWPATLVQPVGSPLSLECTVEGTSNPNLYWYRQAAGRGLQLLFYSVGIGQISSEVPQNLSASRPQDRQFILSSKKLLLSDSGFYLCAWSVRSRETQYFGPGTRLLVL.

J is TRBJ2-7 and V is TRBV5-1; 7 bases match TRBD1. The germline V gene has CDR1 SGHRS and CDR2 YFSETQ. The CDR3 extends over 16 amino acids. J gave up 2 bases and V 3 bases, and 11 bases lay outside the gene matches. As DNA, the CDR3 is TGCGCCAGCAGCTCATACCGGGACAGCGTTGCCTACGAGCAGTACTTC. It codes for CASSSYRDSVAYEQYF.

The chain carries TRBV28 and TRBJ1-2; unclear D gene. The CDR3 is 12 residues long. Trimming removed 1 base at V and 9 bases at J, with 9 bases between. Germline V gene data show CDR1 as MDHEN and CDR2 as SYDVKM. For the CDR3, the DNA is TGTGCCAGCAGTTTATTGGGAGGTAGCTACACCTTC. It yields the protein CASSLLGGSYTF.

The V call is TRBV7-9, the J call TRBJ2-5; D gene uncertain. V was shortened by 2 bases and J by 5 bases, with 18 bases between the two germline ends. The CDR3 sequence is 16 residues long. The germline gives CDR1 SEHNR, CDR2 FQNEAQ (reference sequence). The CDR3 loop reads CASSLSTLVGKETQYF. CDR3 sequence (DNA): TGTGCCAGCAGCTTATCCACCTTGGTGGGAAAGGAGACCCAGTACTTC.

The rearrangement joins TRBV3-1 to TRBJ2-1; 9 nucleotides align to TRBD2. The V gene's germline CDR1 is LGHDT and CDR2 YNNKEL (reference sequence). The CDR3 is 19 amino acids. V was pared by 4 bases and J by 13 bases, with 26 bases of the junction left unmatched. The CDR3 loop is CASSLKARRTSAVQGTQFF. The CDR3 DNA reads as TGTGCCAGCAGCCTAAAAGCGCGAAGGACTAGCGCGGTTCAAGGGACCCAGTTCTTC.

This clonotype was seen only a few times. V and J are TRBV12-3 or TRBV12-4 and TRBJ1-5; D remains unclear. This CDR3 comprises 15 residues. V was shortened by 5 bases and J by 5 bases, with 16 bases between the two germline ends. DNA of the CDR3: TGTGCCAGCAGTCTACGGGCTGGGTTCGATCAGCCCCAGCATTTT. As protein: CASSLRAGFDQPQHF.

This clonotype was observed once. An end of the junction does not agree with germline; a read error may underlie this. The chain links TRBV10-3 to TRBJ2-7; D unclear. The CDR3 length is 15 residues. Germline V lookup: CDR1 ENHRY, CDR2 SYGVKD. The CDR3 sequence: CTISESVGSSYEQYF. The DNA of the CDR3 is TGTACCATCAGTGAGTCGGTAGGATCCTCCTACGAGCAGTACTTC.

This clonotype was seen more than once but under ten times. The genes are TRBV10-3 and TRBJ2-1; D is perhaps TRBD1 (6 bases). This CDR3 comprises 15 residues. CDR1 is ENHRY, CDR2 SYGVKD, per germline. Trimming shortened V by 5 bases and J by 3 bases, and 14 bases separated the two germline ends. The CDR3 loop is CAISQPGDHYNEQFF. The CDR3 coding sequence is TGTGCCATCAGTCAGCCAGGGGACCACTACAATGAGCAGTTCTTC.

The J gene is TRBJ2-7, the V gene TRBV29-1; perhaps D is TRBD1 or TRBD2 (5 bases each). Germline CDR1 reads SQVTM; CDR2 reads ANQGSEA. Trimming took 7 bases from V and 7 from J, leaving 20 bases between them. The length of the CDR3 is 13 residues. CDR3 sequence (DNA): TGCAGCGCTGGGACGTCGTCCTACAATGAGCAGTACTTC. Its protein is CSAGTSSYNEQYF.

The chain carries TRBV27 and TRBJ1-2; TRBD1 is a possible D gene (5 bases). The CDR3 extends over 15 amino acids. The V end lost 5 bases, the J end lost 4 bases, and 17 bases lay between the germline ends. Germline V CDR1 and CDR2: MNHEY, SMNVEV (reference sequence). The DNA for the CDR3 is TGTGCCAGCAGTCCGTCGGGGGGGACCCTCTATGGCTACACCTTC. Amino acid sequence: CASSPSGGTLYGYTF.

This clonotype occurred a few times. The chain recombines TRBV3-1 with TRBJ2-3; 8 bases are shared with TRBD2. The CDR3 is 15 residues long. V lost 5 bases and J lost 0; bases outside the gene matches: 4. Germline loops: CDR1 LGHDT, CDR2 YNNKEL (reference sequence). CDR3 region: CASSDSGVSTDTQYF. In DNA, the CDR3 is TGTGCCAGCAGCGATAGCGGGGTGAGCACAGATACGCAGTATTTT.